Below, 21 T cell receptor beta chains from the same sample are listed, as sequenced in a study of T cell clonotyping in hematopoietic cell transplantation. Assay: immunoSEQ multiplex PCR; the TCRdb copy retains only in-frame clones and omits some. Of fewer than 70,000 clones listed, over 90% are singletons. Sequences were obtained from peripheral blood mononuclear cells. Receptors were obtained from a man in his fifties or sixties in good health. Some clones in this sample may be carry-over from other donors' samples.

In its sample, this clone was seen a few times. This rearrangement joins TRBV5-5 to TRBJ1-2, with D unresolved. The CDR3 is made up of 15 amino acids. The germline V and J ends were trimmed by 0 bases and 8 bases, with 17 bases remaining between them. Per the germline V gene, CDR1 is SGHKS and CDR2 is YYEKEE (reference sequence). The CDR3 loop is CASSLDTPSGVGYTF. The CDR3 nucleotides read TGTGCCAGCAGCTTGGACACTCCATCCGGGGTGGGCTACACCTTC.

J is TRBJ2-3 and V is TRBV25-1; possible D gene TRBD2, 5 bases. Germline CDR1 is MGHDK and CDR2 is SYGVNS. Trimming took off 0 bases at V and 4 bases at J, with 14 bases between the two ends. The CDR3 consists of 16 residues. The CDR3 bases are TGTGCCAGCAGTGAATATAGGACGGGAAAATCAGATACGCAGTATTTT. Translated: CASSEYRTGKSDTQYF.

The CDR3 loop is CAWSPAAGQYF. The CDR3 DNA reads TGTGCCTGGAGTCCGGCCGCGGGGCAGTACTTC. The V and J genes are TRBV30 and TRBJ2-7; D possibly corresponds to TRBD2 (5 bases). Per germline, CDR1 GTSNPN and CDR2 SVGIG (reference sequence). This CDR3 region has 11 residues. V lost 2 bases and J lost 9, with 11 bases in between.

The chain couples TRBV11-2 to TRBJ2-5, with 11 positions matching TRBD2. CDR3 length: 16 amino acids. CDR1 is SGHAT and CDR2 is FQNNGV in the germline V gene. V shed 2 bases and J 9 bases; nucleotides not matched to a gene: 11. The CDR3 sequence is CASSLRDPGLAAAQYF. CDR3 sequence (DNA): TGTGCCAGCAGCTTAAGGGACCCGGGACTAGCGGCGGCCCAGTACTTC.

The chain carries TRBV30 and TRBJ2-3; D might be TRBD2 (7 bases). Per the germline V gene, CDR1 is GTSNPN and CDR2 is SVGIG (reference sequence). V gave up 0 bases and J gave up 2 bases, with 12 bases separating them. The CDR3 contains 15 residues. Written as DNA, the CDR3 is TGTGCCTGGAGTGTTGGGGGGGCCTTCACAGATACGCAGTATTTT. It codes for CAWSVGGAFTDTQYF.

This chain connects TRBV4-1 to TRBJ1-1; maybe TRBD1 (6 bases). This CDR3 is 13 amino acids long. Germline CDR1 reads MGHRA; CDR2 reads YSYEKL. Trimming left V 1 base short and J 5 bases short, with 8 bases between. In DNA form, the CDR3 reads TGCGCCAGCAGCCAAGGGGGGGCTACTGAAGCTTTCTTT. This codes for CASSQGGATEAFF.

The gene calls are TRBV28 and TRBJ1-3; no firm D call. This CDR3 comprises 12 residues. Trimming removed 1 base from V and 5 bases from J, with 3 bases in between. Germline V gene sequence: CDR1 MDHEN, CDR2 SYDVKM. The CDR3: CASSLSRNTIYF. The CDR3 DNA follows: TGTGCCAGCAGTTTATCACGAAACACCATATATTTT.

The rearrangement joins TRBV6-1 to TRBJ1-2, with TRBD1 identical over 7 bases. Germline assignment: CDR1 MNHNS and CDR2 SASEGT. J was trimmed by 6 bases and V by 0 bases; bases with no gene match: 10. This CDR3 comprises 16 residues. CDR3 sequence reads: CASSEAFKGTADGYTF. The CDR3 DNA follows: TGTGCCAGCAGTGAAGCTTTTAAAGGGACAGCGGATGGCTACACCTTC.

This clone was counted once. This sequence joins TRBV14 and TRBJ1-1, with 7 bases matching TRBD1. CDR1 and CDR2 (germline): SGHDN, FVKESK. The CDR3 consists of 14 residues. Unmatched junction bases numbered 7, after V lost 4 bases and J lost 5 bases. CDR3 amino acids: CASSRDTGVTEAFF. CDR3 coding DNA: TGTGCCAGCAGCCGTGACACAGGGGTAACTGAAGCTTTCTTT.

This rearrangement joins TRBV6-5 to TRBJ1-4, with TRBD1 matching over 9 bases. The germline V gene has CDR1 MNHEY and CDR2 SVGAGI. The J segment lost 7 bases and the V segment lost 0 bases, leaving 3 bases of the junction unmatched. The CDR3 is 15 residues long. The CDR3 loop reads CASSYSGQGSEKLFF. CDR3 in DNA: TGTGCCAGCAGTTACTCGGGACAGGGTAGTGAAAAACTGTTTTTT.

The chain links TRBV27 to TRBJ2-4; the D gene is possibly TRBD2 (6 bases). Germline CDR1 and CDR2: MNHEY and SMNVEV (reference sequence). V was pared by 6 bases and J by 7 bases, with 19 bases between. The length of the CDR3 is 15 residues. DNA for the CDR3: TGTGCCAGCAGGCCTGCCGGGACGGGGGAGAACATTCAGTACTTC. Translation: CASRPAGTGENIQYF.

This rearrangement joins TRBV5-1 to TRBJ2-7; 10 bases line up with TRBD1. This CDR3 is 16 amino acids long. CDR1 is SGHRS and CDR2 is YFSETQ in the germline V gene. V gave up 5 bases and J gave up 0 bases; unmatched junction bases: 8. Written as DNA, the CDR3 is TGCGCCAGCAGACTAACCAGGACAGGGGGCTCCTACGAGCAGTACTTC. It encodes CASRLTRTGGSYEQYF.

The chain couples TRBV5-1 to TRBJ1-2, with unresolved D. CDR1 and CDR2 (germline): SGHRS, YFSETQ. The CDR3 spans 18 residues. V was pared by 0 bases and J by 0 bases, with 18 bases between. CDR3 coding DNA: TGCGCCAGCAGCTTGGAGCACGTTTATATGCAGACTAACTATGGCTACACCTTC. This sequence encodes CASSLEHVYMQTNYGYTF.

DNA for the CDR3: TGTGCCAGTAGTCCCAGGGGACCCTTGAACACCGGGGAGCTGTTTTTT. Translating gives CASSPRGPLNTGELFF. The rearrangement joins TRBV19 to TRBJ2-2, with D possibly matching TRBD1 (6 bases). The V gene lost 5 bases and the J gene lost 1 base, with 14 bases spanning the gap. Germline-derived CDR1 and CDR2 are LNHDA and SQIVND (reference sequence). The CDR3 is made up of 16 amino acids. Drawing the rest from reference TRBV19 and TRBJ2-2, the complete variable domain is DGGITQSPKYLFRKEGQNVTLSCEQNLNHDAMYWYRQDPGQGLRLIYYSQIVNDFQKGDIAEGYSVSREKKESFPLTVTSAQKNPTAFYLCASSPRGPLNTGELFFGEGSRLTVL.

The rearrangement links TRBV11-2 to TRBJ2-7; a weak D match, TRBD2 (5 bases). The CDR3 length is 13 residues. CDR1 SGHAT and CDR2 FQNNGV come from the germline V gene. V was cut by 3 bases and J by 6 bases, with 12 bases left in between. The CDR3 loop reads CASSFIRGVEQYF. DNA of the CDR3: TGTGCCAGCAGCTTCATCCGGGGTGTCGAGCAGTACTTC.

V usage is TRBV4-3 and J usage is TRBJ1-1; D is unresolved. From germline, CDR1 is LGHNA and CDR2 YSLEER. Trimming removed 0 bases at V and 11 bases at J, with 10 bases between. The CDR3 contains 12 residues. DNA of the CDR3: TGCGCCAGCAGCCAAGATCCAGGCCGGGCTTTCTTT. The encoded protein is CASSQDPGRAFF.

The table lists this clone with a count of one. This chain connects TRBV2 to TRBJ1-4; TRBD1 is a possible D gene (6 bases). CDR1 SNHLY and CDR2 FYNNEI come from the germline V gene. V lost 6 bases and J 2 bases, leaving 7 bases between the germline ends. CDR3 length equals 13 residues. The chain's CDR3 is CASSGQTNEKLFF. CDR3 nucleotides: TGTGCCAGCAGCGGACAGACTAATGAAAAACTGTTTTTT.

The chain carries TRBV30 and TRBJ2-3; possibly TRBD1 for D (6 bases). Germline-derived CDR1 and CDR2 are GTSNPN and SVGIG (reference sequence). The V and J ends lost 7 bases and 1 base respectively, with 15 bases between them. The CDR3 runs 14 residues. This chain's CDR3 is CASSGAERTDTQYF. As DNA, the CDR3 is TGTGCCTCCTCAGGGGCAGAGCGCACAGATACGCAGTATTTT.

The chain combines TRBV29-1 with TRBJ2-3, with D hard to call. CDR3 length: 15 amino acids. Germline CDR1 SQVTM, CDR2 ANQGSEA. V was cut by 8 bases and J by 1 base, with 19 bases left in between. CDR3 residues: CSTSARERRTDTQYF. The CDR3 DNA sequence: TGCAGCACTTCGGCTAGGGAACGCCGCACAGATACGCAGTATTTT.

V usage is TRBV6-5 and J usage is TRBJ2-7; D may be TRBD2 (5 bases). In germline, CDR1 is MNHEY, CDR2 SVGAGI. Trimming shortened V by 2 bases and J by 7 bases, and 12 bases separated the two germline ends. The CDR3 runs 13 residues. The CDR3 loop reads CASSYREPREQYF. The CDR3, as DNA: TGTGCCAGCAGTTACAGGGAGCCTAGGGAGCAGTACTTC.

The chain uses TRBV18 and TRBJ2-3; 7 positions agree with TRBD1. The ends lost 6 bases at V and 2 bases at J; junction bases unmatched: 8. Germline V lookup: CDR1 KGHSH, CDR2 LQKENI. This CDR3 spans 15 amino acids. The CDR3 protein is CASSLAGTVTDTQYF. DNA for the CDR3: TGTGCCAGCTCCCTGGCCGGGACAGTCACAGATACGCAGTATTTT.